This TCR beta chain was captured by sequencing in a study of T cell responses to AZD1222 COVID-19 vaccine. Findings of the study overall: The reported proportion of spike-specific TCRs targeting unmutated variant regions was nearly half. AZD1222 recipients seropositive at baseline numbered only five to seven.

There are 16 residues in the CDR3. Germline assignment: CDR1 SGHTA and CDR2 FQGNSA. V shed 0 bases and J shed 2 bases, with 13 bases lying between them. Worth noting for this clone: Its specificity is unknown.

This table comes from immunoSEQ multiplex PCR, and its TCRdb copy is limited to in-frame clones, with some not included. This table has under 170,000 clones, around nine tenths appearing once. This TCR derives from an adult who received the AZD1222 COVID-19 vaccine. The source was peripheral blood, collected 28 days after the second AZD1222 dose. J is TRBJ1-2 and V is TRBV7-2; D unclear. The CDR3 DNA reads TGTGCCAGCAGCTTAGCGGAGATGGTGGCCAACTATGGCTACACCTTC. It codes for CASSLAEMVANYGYTF. The whole variable domain, remainder taken from reference TRBV7-2 and TRBJ1-2, is GAGVSQSPSNKVTEKGKDVELRCDPISGHTALYWYRQSLGQGLEFLIYFQGNSAPDKSGLPSDRFSAERTGGSVSTLTIQRTQQEDSAVYLCASSLAEMVANYGYTFGSGTRLTVV.